One and the same sample provided the 27 T cell receptor beta chains below, sequenced in a study of CD8 T cells in Susac syndrome. RNA was extracted with the RNeasy kit, and a quantity of 0.5 to 1 ug was reverse transcribed using random hexamers. Each CDR3 protein gets one entry after TCRdb re-called the immunoSEQ multiplex PCR reads with MiXCR. The profile shows 160,000 or so distinct CDR3 sequences, roughly 95% of them singletons. The sequencing sample was made of CD4+ T cells from PBMCs. These receptors came from a human donor with Susac syndrome.

The rearrangement joins TRBV11-2 to TRBJ2-1; D ambiguous. The V gene's germline CDR1 is SGHAT and CDR2 FQNNGV. Trimming stripped 0 bases from V and 2 bases from J, with 8 bases between. The CDR3 length is 15 residues. CDR3 loop: CASSLDPSPYNEQFF. CDR3 DNA: TGTGCCAGCAGCTTAGATCCCAGTCCCTACAATGAGCAGTTCTTC.

The count of this clonotype is one. This chain joins TRBV5-1 and TRBJ1-6; 7 bases match TRBD1. Trimming at V came to 0 bases and at J to 7 bases, leaving 1 base not matched to a gene. Germline V gene sequence: CDR1 SGHRS, CDR2 YFSETQ. The length of the CDR3 is 14 residues. CDR3: CASSLGDSNSPLHF. In DNA form, the CDR3 reads TGCGCCAGCAGCTTGGGGGACAGCAATTCACCCCTCCACTTT.

J is TRBJ1-5 and V is TRBV10-3, with 9 positions matching TRBD1. The V gene's germline CDR1 is ENHRY and CDR2 SYGVKD. V lost 5 bases, J lost 5 bases, and 13 bases stayed unmatched. The CDR3 is 17 residues long. The CDR3 DNA reads TGTGCCATCAGTAGACACCGGGACAGGGTCGGGGATCAGCCCCAGCATTTT. Its translation is CAISRHRDRVGDQPQHF.

The CDR3 sequence is CASENTGELFF. The CDR3, as DNA: TGTGCCAGCGAGAACACCGGGGAGCTGTTTTTT. The V call is TRBV5-4, the J call TRBJ2-2; D is undetermined. Germline V gene data show CDR1 as SGHNT and CDR2 as YYREEE (reference sequence). V was trimmed by 7 bases and J by 1 base, leaving 2 bases between them. This CDR3 region has 11 residues.

The chain couples TRBV4-3 to TRBJ2-4; no clear D gene. CDR1 LGHNA and CDR2 YSLEER come from the germline V gene. This CDR3 comprises 14 residues. V was pared by 3 bases and J by 7 bases, with 13 bases between. CDR3 sequence: CASSHVPDPNIQYF. The CDR3 DNA reads as TGCGCCAGCAGCCACGTGCCGGATCCGAACATTCAGTACTTC.

V and J are TRBV5-1 and TRBJ2-7; 7 nucleotides align to TRBD2. V was clipped by 3 bases and J by 0 bases; unmatched bases: 6. CDR3 size: 15 residues. Germline loops: CDR1 SGHRS, CDR2 YFSETQ. This CDR3 is CASSSRGVSSYEQYF. The CDR3 DNA sequence: TGCGCCAGCAGCTCTCGGGGGGTGAGCTCCTACGAGCAGTACTTC.

The chain links TRBV7-2 to TRBJ2-3; TRBD2 aligns across 7 bases. J lost 4 bases, V lost 5 bases, and 6 bases had no gene match. The germline gives CDR1 SGHTA, CDR2 FQGNSA. This CDR3 has 14 amino acids. Here the CDR3 DNA reads TGTGCCAGCAGCCCCCGGGACTACGCAGATACGCAGTATTTT. This sequence encodes CASSPRDYADTQYF.

The chain has TRBV7-2 and TRBJ2-1; D remains ambiguous. Germline CDR1 is SGHTA and CDR2 is FQGNSA. V was cut by 1 base and J by 0 bases, with 7 bases left in between. The CDR3 has 15 residues. CDR3 sequence (DNA): TGTGCCAGCAGCTTAGAACGGAACTCCTACAATGAGCAGTTCTTC. Residues: CASSLERNSYNEQFF.

CDR3 protein: CASSLRPLNTEAFF. Here the CDR3 DNA reads TGTGCCAGCAGCCTCCGACCGCTGAACACTGAAGCTTTCTTT. The chain links TRBV13 to TRBJ1-1; D gene ambiguous. V was cut by 5 bases and J by 0 bases, with 10 bases left in between. In germline, CDR1 is PRHDT, CDR2 FYEKMQ (reference sequence). CDR3 length: 14 amino acids.

This sequence joins TRBV20-1 and TRBJ2-3; D possibly uses TRBD1 or TRBD2 (6 bases each). The CDR3 sequence is 14 residues long. V shed 1 base and J shed 0 bases, with 8 bases lying between them. Germline V CDR1 and CDR2: DFQATT, SNEGSKA (reference sequence). CDR3 protein: CSARGGGSTDTQYF. For the CDR3, the DNA is TGCAGTGCTAGAGGAGGGGGGAGCACAGATACGCAGTATTTT.

This chain connects TRBV12-3 or TRBV12-4 to TRBJ2-2, with D tentatively TRBD2 (5 bases). With 3 bases removed from V and 4 bases from J, the gap between germline ends came to 12 bases. The CDR3 totals 15 residues. CDR3 region: CASSFWLAGTGELFF. The CDR3 DNA reads as TGTGCCAGCAGTTTCTGGCTAGCTGGCACCGGGGAGCTGTTTTTT.

The chain employs TRBV15 and TRBJ2-3; no clear D gene. The germline V and J ends were trimmed by 2 bases and 1 base, with 13 bases remaining between them. Germline V gene lookup returns CDR1 LNHNV and CDR2 YYDKDF (reference sequence). The length of the CDR3 is 16 residues. The CDR3, as DNA: TGTGCCACCAGCAGAAGTTCAAAGTTCGGCACAGATACGCAGTATTTT. Residues: CATSRSSKFGTDTQYF.

The chain employs TRBV3-1 and TRBJ2-2, with D maybe TRBD2 (5 bases). V gave up 6 bases and J gave up 1 base, with 9 bases separating them. The CDR3 covers 14 residues. Germline-derived CDR1 and CDR2 are LGHDT and YNNKEL (reference sequence). The CDR3 bases are TGTGCCAGCAGACTAGACGAGAACACCGGGGAGCTGTTTTTT. Protein product: CASRLDENTGELFF.

This clonotype was observed once. The CDR3: CASGRLNDEQFF. The DNA for the CDR3 is TGCGCCAGCGGCCGGTTGAACGATGAGCAGTTCTTC. The genes are TRBV5-1 and TRBJ2-1, with D hard to call. CDR1 SGHRS and CDR2 YFSETQ come from the germline V gene. The CDR3 is 12 residues long. The V end was cut by 7 bases, the J end by 8 bases, with 13 bases between.

V usage is TRBV15 and J usage is TRBJ2-5; D possibly corresponds to TRBD1 (7 bases). The V end lost 9 bases, the J end lost 9 bases, and 20 bases lay between the germline ends. The CDR3 is made up of 13 amino acids. Germline values: CDR1 LNHNV, CDR2 YYDKDF (reference sequence). The CDR3 region is CATSGGSGVAQYF. The CDR3 DNA follows: TGTGCCACGTCAGGGGGGTCAGGGGTGGCCCAGTACTTC.

As DNA, the CDR3 is TGTGCCAGCAGCCAAGATGGAAGGCACGAGCAGTACTTC. As protein: CASSQDGRHEQYF. The V gene is TRBV3-1, the J gene TRBJ2-7, with unresolved D. Trimming pared 0 bases from V and 5 bases from J, leaving 8 bases between. Germline CDR1 and CDR2: LGHDT and YNNKEL (reference sequence). The CDR3 spans 13 residues.

This clonotype has only one observation. This rearrangement joins TRBV3-1 to TRBJ1-2, with TRBD1 identical over 7 bases. The length of the CDR3 is 14 residues. Germline assignment: CDR1 LGHDT and CDR2 YNNKEL (reference sequence). V lost 4 bases, J lost 4 bases, and 6 bases stayed unmatched. The CDR3 DNA sequence: TGTGCCAGCAGCCCGGGGGACAGTCTCTATGGCTACACCTTC. As protein: CASSPGDSLYGYTF.

This chain connects TRBV5-1 to TRBJ1-6, with 9 positions matching TRBD1. The germline V gene encodes CDR1 SGHRS and CDR2 YFSETQ. The CDR3 covers 17 residues. The V gene end was trimmed by 2 bases and the J gene end by 7 bases; junction bases not matched to a gene: 10. The CDR3 sequence: CASSFLGQGTTNSPLHF. CDR3 in DNA: TGCGCCAGCAGCTTCCTGGGACAGGGCACCACGAATTCACCCCTCCACTTT.

The chain carries TRBV21-1 and TRBJ2-7; TRBD1 is taken as the D call from the table, unchecked against the DNA. TRBV21-1 is a listed pseudogene. The CDR3 contains 17 residues. CDR3 sequence reads: CASSKRSRDRLTYEQYF. The CDR3 region has the DNA TGTGCCAGCAGCAAGCGGTCCCGGGACAGGTTAACCTACGAGCAGTACTTC.

The gene calls are TRBV11-1 and TRBJ2-1; no clear D. Trimming pared 3 bases from V and 2 bases from J, leaving 11 bases between. The CDR3 is made up of 15 amino acids. Germline-derived CDR1 and CDR2 are SGHAT and FQDESV (reference sequence). The CDR3 loop is CASSLQPGTYNEQFF. CDR3 sequence (DNA): TGTGCCAGCAGCTTGCAGCCCGGAACCTACAATGAGCAGTTCTTC.

The J gene is TRBJ2-7, the V gene TRBV15; 9 bases align to TRBD1. This CDR3 has 15 residues. The V segment lost 1 base and the J segment 4 bases; nucleotides outside the gene matches: 5. Germline CDR1 is LNHNV and CDR2 is YYDKDF (reference sequence). CDR3 region: CATSRGGQGQYEQYF. DNA of the CDR3: TGTGCCACCAGCAGAGGGGGACAGGGTCAATACGAGCAGTACTTC.

This chain uses TRBV5-6 with TRBJ2-2; 8 bases line up with TRBD2. Trimming cost V 2 bases and J 5 bases; bases outside gene matches: 5. The CDR3 extends over 15 amino acids. Per the germline V gene, CDR1 is SGHDT and CDR2 is YYEEEE. The DNA of the CDR3 is TGTGCCAGCAGCTTTAGCGGGGTGACGACCGGGGAGCTGTTTTTT. It yields the protein CASSFSGVTTGELFF.

This clonotype was counted a single time. The DNA for the CDR3 is TGTGCCAGCAGTTTAAAATGGGGTGGCAATCAGCCCCAGCATTTT. It is translated as CASSLKWGGNQPQHF. The V and J genes are TRBV27 and TRBJ1-5; D not certain. The CDR3 totals 15 residues. Trimming left V 2 bases short and J 2 bases short, with 10 bases between. CDR1 is MNHEY and CDR2 is SMNVEV in the germline V gene (reference sequence).

The J gene is TRBJ1-2, the V gene TRBV10-3; possibly TRBD1 for D (6 bases). Germline CDR1 is ENHRY and CDR2 is SYGVKD. Between the trimmed V and J ends, which lost 2 bases and 3 bases, there was a span of 16 bases. CDR3 length: 16 residues. The CDR3 here is CAISETDRVTYYGYTF. In DNA form, the CDR3 reads TGTGCCATCAGTGAGACGGACAGAGTAACGTACTATGGCTACACCTTC.

The V and J genes are TRBV19 and TRBJ1-1; D is perhaps TRBD1 (5 bases). The length of the CDR3 is 14 residues. The V end was cut by 10 bases, the J end by 4 bases, with 19 bases between. Per germline, CDR1 LNHDA and CDR2 SQIVND (reference sequence). The CDR3 here is CATKERDGSTEAFF. CDR3 coding DNA: TGTGCCACCAAGGAACGGGACGGGAGCACTGAAGCTTTCTTT.

The rearrangement uses TRBV9 and TRBJ2-6; tentative D call: TRBD2 (6 bases). The CDR3 is 16 amino acids. Per the germline V gene, CDR1 is SGDLS and CDR2 is YYNGEE. V lost 0 bases and J 4 bases, leaving 11 bases between the germline ends. The CDR3 protein is CASSVEGGSGANVLTF. In nucleotides, the CDR3 is TGTGCCAGCAGCGTAGAAGGAGGGTCCGGGGCCAACGTCCTGACTTTC.

The V gene is TRBV20-1, the J gene TRBJ2-3; 9 nucleotides align to TRBD2. V was clipped by 6 bases and J by 2 bases; unmatched bases: 6. This CDR3 has 14 residues. Germline V gene sequence: CDR1 DFQATT, CDR2 SNEGSKA (reference sequence). DNA for the CDR3: TGCAGTGCCCCTAGCGGGGTCGCCACAGATACGCAGTATTTT. This translates into CSAPSGVATDTQYF.